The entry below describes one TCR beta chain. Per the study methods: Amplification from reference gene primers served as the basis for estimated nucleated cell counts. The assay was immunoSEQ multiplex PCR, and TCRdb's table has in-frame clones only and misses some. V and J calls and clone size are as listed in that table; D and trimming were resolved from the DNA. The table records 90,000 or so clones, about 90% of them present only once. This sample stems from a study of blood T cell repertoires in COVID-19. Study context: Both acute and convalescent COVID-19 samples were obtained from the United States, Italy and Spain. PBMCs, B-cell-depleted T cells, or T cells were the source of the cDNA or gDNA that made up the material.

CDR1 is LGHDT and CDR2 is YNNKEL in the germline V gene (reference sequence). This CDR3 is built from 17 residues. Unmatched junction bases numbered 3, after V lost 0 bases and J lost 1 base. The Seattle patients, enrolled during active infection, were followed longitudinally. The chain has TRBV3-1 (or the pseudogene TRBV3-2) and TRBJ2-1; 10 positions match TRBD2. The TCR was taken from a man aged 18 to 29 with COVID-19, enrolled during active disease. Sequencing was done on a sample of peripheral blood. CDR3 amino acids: CASSQEASGRSYNEQFF. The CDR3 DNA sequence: TGTGCCAGCAGCCAAGAGGCTAGCGGGAGATCCTACAATGAGCAGTTCTTC.